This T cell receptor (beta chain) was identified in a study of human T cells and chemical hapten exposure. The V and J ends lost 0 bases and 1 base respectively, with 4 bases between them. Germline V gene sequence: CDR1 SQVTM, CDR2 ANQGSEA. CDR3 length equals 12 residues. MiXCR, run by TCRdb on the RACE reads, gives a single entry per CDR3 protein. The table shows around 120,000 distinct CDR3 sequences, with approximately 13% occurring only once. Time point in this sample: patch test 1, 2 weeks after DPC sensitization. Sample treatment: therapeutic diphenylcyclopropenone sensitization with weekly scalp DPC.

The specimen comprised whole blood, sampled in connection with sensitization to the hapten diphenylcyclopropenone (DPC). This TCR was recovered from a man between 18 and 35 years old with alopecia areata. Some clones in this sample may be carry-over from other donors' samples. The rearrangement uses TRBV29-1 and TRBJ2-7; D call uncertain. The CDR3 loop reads CSVEDFSYEQYF. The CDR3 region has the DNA TGCAGCGTTGAAGACTTTTCCTACGAGCAGTACTTC.